This TCR beta chain emerged from a study of T cells in Graves' hyperthyroidism and ophthalmopathy. Authors of the study amplified TCR beta CDR3 regions from RNA transcripts. Researchers ran a first-round RT-PCR on the TCR CDR3 using the HTBI primer set. TCRdb re-called the multiplex PCR reads through MiXCR, storing one row per CDR3 protein. The sample shows a few hundred thousand distinct CDR3 sequences, 12% to 15% of them seen only once. Ten or more counts support this clonotype. The CDR3 spans 16 residues. CDR1 SEHNR and CDR2 FQNEAQ come from the germline V gene (reference sequence). The V and J ends lost 5 bases and 6 bases, in that order; junction bases with no gene match: 11.

This receptor was obtained from a woman between 40 and 55 years old with Graves' hyperthyroidism. Source material: blood. This rearrangement joins TRBV7-9 to TRBJ1-2; TRBD1 matches 11 bases. The CDR3 loop reads CASSPVPGQGGNGYTF. The CDR3 DNA is TGTGCCAGCAGCCCCGTACCGGGACAGGGGGGAAATGGCTACACCTTC. Together with reference TRBV7-9 and TRBJ1-2, the CDR3 gives the full variable domain: DTGVSQNPRHKITKRGQNVTFRCDPISEHNRLYWYRQTLGQGPEFLTYFQNEAQLEKSRLLSDRFSAERPKGSFSTLEIQRTEQGDSAMYLCASSPVPGQGGNGYTFGSGTRLTVV.